This TCR beta chain is drawn from a study of T cell changes during pregnancy in multiple sclerosis. Using immunoSEQ multiplex PCR, the repertoire was profiled, and TCRdb retains in-frame clones only, with some absent. The top ten hold under 2.5% of the sample, which has over 45,000 clones, about nine tenths seen once. The V and J ends lost 0 bases and 0 bases, in that order; junction bases with no gene match: 1. This CDR3 has 15 amino acids. The germline V gene has CDR1 MNHEY and CDR2 SVGAGI. This sample comprised peripheral blood, obtained in the first trimester of pregnancy. The chain employs TRBV6-5 and TRBJ2-5; 7 bases map to TRBD2. This TCR derives from a female donor in good health, enrolled as a control in a pregnancy study. CDR3 coding DNA: TGTGCCAGCAGTTACTCAGGACTAGACCAAGAGACCCAGTACTTC. Translation: CASSYSGLDQETQYF.